The present entry profiles one TCR beta chain with its context. As yet, its antigen is unknown. The table came from immunoSEQ multiplex PCR; TCRdb's copy has only in-frame clones and leaves some out. The table lists about 97,000 clones, roughly 74% of them singletons. Enrolled patients, whose metastatic non-small-cell lung cancer was chemo-refractory, received focal radiation plus CTLA-4 blockade with ipilimumab. The V end lost 9 bases, the J end lost 1 base, and 10 bases lay between the germline ends. The CDR3 extends over 13 amino acids. Germline V gene sequence: CDR1 MNHNS, CDR2 SASEGT. The sample is drawn from a study of radiotherapy plus CTLA-4 blockade in lung cancer. Overall study: Objective responses were seen in about a sixth of patients, disease control in around 30%.

The study's findings and limits: Early blood T cell clone dynamics reportedly forecast response best, with interferon-beta. After radiotherapy and ipilimumab, tumor-derived clones expanded in peripheral blood.

The gene calls are TRBV6-1 and TRBJ1-5; D not resolved. This specimen consisted of peripheral blood, obtained from a patient treated with radiotherapy plus ipilimumab. The sequence came from a human donor with non-small cell lung cancer who had a partial response to radiotherapy plus ipilimumab. Some clones in this sample may be carry-over from other donors' samples. CDR3 bases: TGTGCCAGTAGACTAAACAGCAATCAGCCCCAGCATTTT. It yields the protein CASRLNSNQPQHF.